This T cell receptor beta chain was retrieved from a study of early T cells in non-severe SARS-CoV-2 infection. The table lists this clonotype with many counts. Individual cDNA molecules carried attached unique molecular identifiers. One entry per CDR3 protein, called by TCRdb with MiXCR from the 5' RACE reads. The table records about 42,000 distinct CDR3 sequences, around 6.9% of them present only once. The receptor's source is an adult who was a healthcare worker with PCR-confirmed SARS-CoV-2 infection or an uninfected control (not recorded which). The sample was whole blood.

The CDR3 reads CASSDGGETQYF. The DNA of the CDR3 is TGTGCCAGCAGCGATGGAGGAGAGACCCAGTACTTC. V and J are TRBV3-1 and TRBJ2-5; a possible D gene is TRBD2 (5 bases). Trimming shortened V by 5 bases and J by 4 bases, and 8 bases separated the two germline ends. The CDR3 covers 12 residues. In germline, CDR1 is LGHDT, CDR2 YNNKEL (reference sequence).